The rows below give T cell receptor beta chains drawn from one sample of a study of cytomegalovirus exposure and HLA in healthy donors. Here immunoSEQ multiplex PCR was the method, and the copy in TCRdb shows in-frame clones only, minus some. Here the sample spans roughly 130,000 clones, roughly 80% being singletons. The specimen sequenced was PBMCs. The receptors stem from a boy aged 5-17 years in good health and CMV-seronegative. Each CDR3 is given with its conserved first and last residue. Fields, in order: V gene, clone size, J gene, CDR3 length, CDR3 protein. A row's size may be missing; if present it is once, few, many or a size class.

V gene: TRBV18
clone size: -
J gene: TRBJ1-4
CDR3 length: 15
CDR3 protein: CASSPATGPNEKLFF

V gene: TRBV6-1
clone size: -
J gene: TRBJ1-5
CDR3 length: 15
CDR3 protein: CASSQQVGSNQPQHF

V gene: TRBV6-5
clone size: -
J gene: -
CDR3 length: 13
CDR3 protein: CASSPGEAYEQYF

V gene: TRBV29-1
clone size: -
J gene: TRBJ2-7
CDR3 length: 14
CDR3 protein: CSVGPRASSYEQYF

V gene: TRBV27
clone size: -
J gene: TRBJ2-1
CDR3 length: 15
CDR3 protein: CASSTEAGGTDEQFF

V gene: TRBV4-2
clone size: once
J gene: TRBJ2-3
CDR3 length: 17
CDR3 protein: CASSQVGTAGVTDTQYF

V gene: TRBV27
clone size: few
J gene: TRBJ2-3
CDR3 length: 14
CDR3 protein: CASSSAGVTDTQYF

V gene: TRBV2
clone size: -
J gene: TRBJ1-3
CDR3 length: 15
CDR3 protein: CASSEGTGAGNTIYF

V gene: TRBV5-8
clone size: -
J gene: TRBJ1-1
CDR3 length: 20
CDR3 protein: CASSLSRWTGGGGLNTEAFF

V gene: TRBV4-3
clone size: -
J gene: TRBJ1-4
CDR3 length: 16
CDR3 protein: CASSQDLGQGFEKLFF

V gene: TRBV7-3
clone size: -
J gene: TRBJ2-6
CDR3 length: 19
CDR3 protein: CASSLGPTGQASGANVLTF

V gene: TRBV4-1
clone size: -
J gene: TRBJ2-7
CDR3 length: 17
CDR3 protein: CASSQDYPGGISYEQYF

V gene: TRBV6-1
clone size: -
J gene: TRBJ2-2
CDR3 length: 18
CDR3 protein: CASSEAQAGALDTGELFF

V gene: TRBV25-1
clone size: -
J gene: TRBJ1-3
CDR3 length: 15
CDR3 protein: CASSDQGGSGNTIYF

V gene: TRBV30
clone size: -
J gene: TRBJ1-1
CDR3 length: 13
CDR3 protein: CAYDRGQGTEAFF

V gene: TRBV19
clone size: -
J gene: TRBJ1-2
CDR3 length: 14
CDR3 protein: CASAQGQGVYGYTF

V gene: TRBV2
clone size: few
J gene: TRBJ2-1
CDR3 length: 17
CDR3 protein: CASSELLADPRDNEQFF

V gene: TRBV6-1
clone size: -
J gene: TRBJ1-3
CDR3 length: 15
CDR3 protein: CASMGLTGSGNTIYF

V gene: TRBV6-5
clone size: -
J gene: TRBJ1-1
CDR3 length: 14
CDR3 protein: CASSEDRVNTEAFF

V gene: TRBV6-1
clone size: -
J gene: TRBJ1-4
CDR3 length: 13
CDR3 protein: CASAGQFNEKLFF

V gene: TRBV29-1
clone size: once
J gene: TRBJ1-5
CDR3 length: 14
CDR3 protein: CSVRTAGGNQPQHF

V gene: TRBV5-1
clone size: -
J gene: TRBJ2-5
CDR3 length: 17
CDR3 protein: CASSRSTSGRAGETQYF

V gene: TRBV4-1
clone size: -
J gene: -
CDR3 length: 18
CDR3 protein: CASSQHSGTGYDSYEQYF

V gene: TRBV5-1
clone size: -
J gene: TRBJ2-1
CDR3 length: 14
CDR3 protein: CASSYGSEYNEQFF

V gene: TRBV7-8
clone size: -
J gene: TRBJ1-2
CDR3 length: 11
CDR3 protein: CASSPGQSYTF

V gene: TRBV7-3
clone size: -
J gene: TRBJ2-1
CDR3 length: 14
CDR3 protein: CASSLQDRLNEQFF

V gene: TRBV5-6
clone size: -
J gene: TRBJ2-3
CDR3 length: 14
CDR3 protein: CASSFGGSTDTQYF

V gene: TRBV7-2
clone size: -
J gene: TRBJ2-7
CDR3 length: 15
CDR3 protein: CASSPSGAGADEQYF

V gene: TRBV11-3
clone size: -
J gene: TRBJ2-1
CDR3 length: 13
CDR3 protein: CASSLEGREVQFF

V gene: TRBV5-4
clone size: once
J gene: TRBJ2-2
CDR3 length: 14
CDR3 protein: CASSRQGRDGELFF

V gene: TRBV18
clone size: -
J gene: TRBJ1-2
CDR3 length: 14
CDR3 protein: CASSPDRVNYGYTF

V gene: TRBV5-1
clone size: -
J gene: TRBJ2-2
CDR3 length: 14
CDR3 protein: CASSMTGWTGELFF

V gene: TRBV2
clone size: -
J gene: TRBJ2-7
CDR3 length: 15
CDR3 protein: CASSEGGRRTYEQYF

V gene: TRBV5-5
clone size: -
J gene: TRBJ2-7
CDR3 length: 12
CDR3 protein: CASSLTTYEQYF

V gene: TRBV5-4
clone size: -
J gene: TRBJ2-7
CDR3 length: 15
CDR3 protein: CASSLVLAGSYEQYF

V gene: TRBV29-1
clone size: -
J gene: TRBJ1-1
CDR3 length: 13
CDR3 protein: CSVVRELNTEAFF

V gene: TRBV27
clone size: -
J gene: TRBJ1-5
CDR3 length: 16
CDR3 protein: CASSPTGGYSNQPQHF

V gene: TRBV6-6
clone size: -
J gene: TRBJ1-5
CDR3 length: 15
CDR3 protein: CASSYARQGYQPQHF

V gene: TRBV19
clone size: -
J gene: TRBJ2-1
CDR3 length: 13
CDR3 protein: CASSWLPGNEQFF

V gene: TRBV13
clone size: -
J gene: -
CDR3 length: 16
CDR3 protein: CASSQSRGPSSYEQYF

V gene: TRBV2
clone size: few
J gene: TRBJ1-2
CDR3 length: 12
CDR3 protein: CASKRLTDGYTF

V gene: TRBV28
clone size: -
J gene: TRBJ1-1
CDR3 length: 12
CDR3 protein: CASTLRFNEAFF

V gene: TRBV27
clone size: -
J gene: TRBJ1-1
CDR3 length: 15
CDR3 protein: CASSFRSVRGTEAFF

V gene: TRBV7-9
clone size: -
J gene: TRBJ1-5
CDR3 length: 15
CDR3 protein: CASSHTEGPNQPQHF

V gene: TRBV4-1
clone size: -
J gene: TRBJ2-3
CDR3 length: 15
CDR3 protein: CASSLTGIRPDTQYF

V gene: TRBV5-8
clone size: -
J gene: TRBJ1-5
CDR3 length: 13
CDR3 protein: CASSPVGVQPQHF

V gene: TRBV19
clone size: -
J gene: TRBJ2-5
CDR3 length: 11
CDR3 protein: CASSIEETQYF

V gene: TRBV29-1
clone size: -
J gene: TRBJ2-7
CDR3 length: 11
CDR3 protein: CSVEHSYEQYF

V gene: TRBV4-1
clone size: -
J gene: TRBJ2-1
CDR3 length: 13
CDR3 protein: CASGGFSYNEQFF

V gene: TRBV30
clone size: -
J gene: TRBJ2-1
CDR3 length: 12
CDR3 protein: CAWTGAYNEQFF

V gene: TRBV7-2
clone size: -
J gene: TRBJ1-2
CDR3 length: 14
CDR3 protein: CASSLAEGNYGYTF

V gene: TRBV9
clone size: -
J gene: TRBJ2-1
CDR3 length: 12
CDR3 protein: CASSAPRGEQFF